This T cell receptor beta chain originates from a study of T cell responses to AZD1222 COVID-19 vaccine. Repertoires were generated with immunoSEQ multiplex PCR, while TCRdb's copy carries only in-frame clones and drops some. The data show 160,000 or so clones, just over 90% seen once. Study outcomes and limitations: Baseline antibody screening turned up just six or seven seropositive AZD1222 recipients. Donors were largely white British and mainly female; clonal diversity was possibly underestimated. Unmutated regions of variants are reportedly targeted by nearly half of spike-specific TCRs. Among vaccine-associated CD4 TCRs, coverage spanned spike, with dominance at 160-218 and 743-854.

As for this clone: The target antigen is unknown.

The CDR3 is made up of 15 amino acids. The germline gives CDR1 SGHNT, CDR2 YYREEE (reference sequence). J was trimmed by 0 bases and V by 0 bases; bases with no gene match: 2. The chain joins TRBV5-4 to TRBJ2-7, with 8 bases lining up with TRBD1. The clonotype originates from an adult in good health. The sample in question was peripheral blood, obtained on day 0 of AZD1222 vaccination. CDR3 nucleotide sequence: TGTGCCAGCAGCTTGGGAGACAGGGGCTCCTACGAGCAGTACTTC. The encoded protein is CASSLGDRGSYEQYF.